This record concerns one T cell receptor (beta chain) sequence. Its antigen is undetermined. This specimen comes from a study of T cell responses to AZD1222 COVID-19 vaccine. Trimming shortened V by 7 bases and J by 0 bases, and 15 bases separated the two germline ends. The CDR3 totals 15 residues. This table comes from immunoSEQ multiplex PCR, and its TCRdb copy is limited to in-frame clones, with some not included. The table shows 150,000 to 200,000 clones, with approximately 90% occurring only once. General observations from the study: None of the repertoires were sampled until the peak T cell response had passed. Baseline seropositives among AZD1222 recipients totaled only 5 to 7. Donors skewed white British and female; clonal diversity was possibly underestimated. Recipients of two AZD1222 doses showed rising Spike-specific TCR breadth and depth.

The sample was peripheral blood, taken 28 days after the second dose of the MenACWY control vaccine. This clonotype was sampled from an adult who received the MenACWY meningococcal vaccine as a control. V is TRBV23-1 and J is TRBJ1-2; tentatively, D is TRBD1 (5 bases). TRBV23-1 is designated an ORF whose function remains uncertain. CDR3 in DNA: TGCGCCAGCACACCTTCGGGGGGGACTAACTATGGCTACACCTTC. Translating gives CASTPSGGTNYGYTF.